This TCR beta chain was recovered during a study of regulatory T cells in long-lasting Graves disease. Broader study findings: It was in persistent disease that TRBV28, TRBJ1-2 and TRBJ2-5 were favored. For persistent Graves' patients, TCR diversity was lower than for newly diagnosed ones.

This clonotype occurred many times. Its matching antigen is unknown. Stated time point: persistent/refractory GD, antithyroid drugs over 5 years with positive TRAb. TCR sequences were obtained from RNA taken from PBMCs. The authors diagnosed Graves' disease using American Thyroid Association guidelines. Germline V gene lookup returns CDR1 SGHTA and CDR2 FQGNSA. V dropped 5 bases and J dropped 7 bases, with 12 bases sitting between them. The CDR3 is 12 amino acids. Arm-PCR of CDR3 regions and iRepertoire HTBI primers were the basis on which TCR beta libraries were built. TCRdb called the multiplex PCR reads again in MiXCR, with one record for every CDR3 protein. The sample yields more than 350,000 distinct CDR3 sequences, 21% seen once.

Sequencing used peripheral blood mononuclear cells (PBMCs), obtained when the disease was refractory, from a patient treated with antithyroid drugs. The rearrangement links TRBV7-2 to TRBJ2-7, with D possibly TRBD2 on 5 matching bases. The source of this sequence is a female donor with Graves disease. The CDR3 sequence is CASSPSWREQYF. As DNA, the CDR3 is TGTGCCAGCAGCCCCAGTTGGAGGGAGCAGTACTTC.